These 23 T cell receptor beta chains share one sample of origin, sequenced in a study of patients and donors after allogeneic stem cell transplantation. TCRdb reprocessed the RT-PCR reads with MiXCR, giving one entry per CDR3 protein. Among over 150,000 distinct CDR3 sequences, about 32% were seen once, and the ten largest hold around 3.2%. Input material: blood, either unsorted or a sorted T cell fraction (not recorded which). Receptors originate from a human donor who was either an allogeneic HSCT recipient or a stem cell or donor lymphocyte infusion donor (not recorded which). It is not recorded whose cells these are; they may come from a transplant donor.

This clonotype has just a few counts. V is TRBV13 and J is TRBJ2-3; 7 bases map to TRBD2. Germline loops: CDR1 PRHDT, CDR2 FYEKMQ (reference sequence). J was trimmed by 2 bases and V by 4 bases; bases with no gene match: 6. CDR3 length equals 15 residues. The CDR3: CASSWSSGFTDTQYF. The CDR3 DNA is TGTGCCAGCAGCTGGTCTAGCGGATTCACAGATACGCAGTATTTT.

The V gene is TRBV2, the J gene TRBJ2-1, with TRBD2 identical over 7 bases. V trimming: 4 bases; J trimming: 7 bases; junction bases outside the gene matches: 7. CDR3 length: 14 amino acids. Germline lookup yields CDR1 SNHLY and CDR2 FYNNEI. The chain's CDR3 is CASSGHPGGNEQFF. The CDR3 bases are TGTGCCAGCAGTGGACATCCCGGGGGGAATGAGCAGTTCTTC.

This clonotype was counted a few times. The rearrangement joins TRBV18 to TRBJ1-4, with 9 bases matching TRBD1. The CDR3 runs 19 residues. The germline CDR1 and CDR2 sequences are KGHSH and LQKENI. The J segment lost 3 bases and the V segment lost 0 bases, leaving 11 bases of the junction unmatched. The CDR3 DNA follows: TGTGCCAGCTCACCACCTCCTGGACAGGGGCTGCTCTCTAATGAAAAACTGTTTTTT. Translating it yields CASSPPPGQGLLSNEKLFF.

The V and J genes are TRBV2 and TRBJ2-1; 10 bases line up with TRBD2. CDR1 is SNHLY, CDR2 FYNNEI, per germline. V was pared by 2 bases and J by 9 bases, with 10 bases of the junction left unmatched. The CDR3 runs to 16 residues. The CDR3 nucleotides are TGTGCCAGCAGTGAACCCCCAGCGGGAGGGCCAATTGAGCAGTTCTTC. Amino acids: CASSEPPAGGPIEQFF.

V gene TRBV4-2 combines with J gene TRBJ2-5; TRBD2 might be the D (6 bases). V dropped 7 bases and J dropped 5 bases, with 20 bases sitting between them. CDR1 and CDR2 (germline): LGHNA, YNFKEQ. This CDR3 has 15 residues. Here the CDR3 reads CASTHDTVGGETQYF. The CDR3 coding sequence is TGTGCCAGCACCCACGATACAGTTGGGGGGGAGACCCAGTACTTC.

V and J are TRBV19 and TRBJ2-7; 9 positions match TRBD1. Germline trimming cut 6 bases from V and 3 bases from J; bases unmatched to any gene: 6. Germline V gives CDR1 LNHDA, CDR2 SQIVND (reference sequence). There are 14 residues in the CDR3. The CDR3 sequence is CASSRWTGDYEQYF. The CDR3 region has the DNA TGTGCCAGTAGCCGGTGGACAGGGGACTACGAGCAGTACTTC.

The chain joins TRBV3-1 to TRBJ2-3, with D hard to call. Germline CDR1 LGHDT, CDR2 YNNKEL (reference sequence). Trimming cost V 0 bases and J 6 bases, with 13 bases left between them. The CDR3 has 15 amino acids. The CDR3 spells CASSQEAGLGDTQYF. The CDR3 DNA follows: TGTGCCAGCAGCCAAGAGGCTGGGCTGGGGGATACGCAGTATTTT.

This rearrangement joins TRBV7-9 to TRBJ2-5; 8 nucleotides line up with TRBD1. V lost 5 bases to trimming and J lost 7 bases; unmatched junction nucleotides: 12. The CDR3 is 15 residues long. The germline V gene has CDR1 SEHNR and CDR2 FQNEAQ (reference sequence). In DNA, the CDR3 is TGTGCCAGCAGCCCGGACAGGGTTCAAGAGTGGACCCAGTACTTC. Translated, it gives CASSPDRVQEWTQYF.

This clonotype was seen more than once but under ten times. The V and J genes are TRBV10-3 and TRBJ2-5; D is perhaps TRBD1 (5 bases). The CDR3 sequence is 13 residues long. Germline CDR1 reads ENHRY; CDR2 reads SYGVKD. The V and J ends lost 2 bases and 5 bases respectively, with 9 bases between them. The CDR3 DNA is TGTGCCATCAGTGAGGGCGCAGGGGAGACCCAGTACTTC. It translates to CAISEGAGETQYF.

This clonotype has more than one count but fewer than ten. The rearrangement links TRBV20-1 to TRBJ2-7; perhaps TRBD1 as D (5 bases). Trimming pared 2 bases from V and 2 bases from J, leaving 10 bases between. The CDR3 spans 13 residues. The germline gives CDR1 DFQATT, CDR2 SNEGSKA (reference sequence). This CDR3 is CSARIATAYEQYF. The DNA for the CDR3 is TGCAGTGCTAGAATTGCGACAGCCTACGAGCAGTACTTC.

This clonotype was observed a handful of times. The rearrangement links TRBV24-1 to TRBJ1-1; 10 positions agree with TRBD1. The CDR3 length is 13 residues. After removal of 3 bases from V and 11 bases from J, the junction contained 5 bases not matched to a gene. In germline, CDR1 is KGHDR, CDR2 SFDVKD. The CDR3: CATSDEGQGMAFF. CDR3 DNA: TGTGCCACCAGTGATGAGGGACAGGGGATGGCTTTCTTT.

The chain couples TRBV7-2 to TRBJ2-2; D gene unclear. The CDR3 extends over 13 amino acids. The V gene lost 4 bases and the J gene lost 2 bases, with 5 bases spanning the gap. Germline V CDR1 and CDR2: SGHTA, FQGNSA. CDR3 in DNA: TGTGCCAGCAGCTCAGACAACACCGGGGAGCTGTTTTTT. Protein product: CASSSDNTGELFF.

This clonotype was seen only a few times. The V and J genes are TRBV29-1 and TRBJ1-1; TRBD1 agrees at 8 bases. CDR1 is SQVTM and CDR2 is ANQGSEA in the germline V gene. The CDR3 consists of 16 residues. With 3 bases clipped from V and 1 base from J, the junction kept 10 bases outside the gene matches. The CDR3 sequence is CSVETRTGYWNTEAFF. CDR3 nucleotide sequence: TGCAGCGTTGAGACCCGGACAGGGTATTGGAACACTGAAGCTTTCTTT.

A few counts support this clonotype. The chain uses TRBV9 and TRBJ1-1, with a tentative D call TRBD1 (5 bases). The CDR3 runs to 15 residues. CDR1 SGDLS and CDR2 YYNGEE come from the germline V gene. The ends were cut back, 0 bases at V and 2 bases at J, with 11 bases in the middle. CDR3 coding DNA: TGTGCCAGCAGCGTAGGACAGACGATTAACACTGAAGCTTTCTTT. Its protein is CASSVGQTINTEAFF.

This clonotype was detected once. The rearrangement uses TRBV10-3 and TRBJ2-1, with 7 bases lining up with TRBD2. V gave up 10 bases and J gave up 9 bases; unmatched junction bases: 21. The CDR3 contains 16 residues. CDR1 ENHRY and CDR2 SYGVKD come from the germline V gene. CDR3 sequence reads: CATLGGNWRQWGEQFF. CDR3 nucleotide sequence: TGTGCCACACTGGGGGGGAACTGGAGGCAATGGGGTGAGCAGTTCTTC.

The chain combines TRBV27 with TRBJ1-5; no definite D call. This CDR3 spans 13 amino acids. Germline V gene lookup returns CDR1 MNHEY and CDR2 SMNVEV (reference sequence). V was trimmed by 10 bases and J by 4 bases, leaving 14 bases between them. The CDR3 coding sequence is TGTGCCACCATCCCGGGGTTAAATCAGCCCCAGCATTTT. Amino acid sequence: CATIPGLNQPQHF.

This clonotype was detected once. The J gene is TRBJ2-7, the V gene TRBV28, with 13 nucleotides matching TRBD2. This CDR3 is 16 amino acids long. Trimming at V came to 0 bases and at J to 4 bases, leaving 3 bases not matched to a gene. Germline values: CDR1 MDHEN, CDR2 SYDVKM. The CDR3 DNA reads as TGTGCCAGCAGTTTATGGGGGACTAGCGGGAATTACGAGCAGTACTTC. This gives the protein CASSLWGTSGNYEQYF.

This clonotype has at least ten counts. Written as DNA, the CDR3 is TGTGCCAGCAGCCAGGGACCGGGCCAGCCCCAGCATTTT. Protein product: CASSQGPGQPQHF. The chain couples TRBV12-3 or TRBV12-4 to TRBJ1-5; maybe TRBD1 (5 bases). Trimming left V 6 bases short and J 7 bases short, with 13 bases between. The CDR3 runs to 13 residues.

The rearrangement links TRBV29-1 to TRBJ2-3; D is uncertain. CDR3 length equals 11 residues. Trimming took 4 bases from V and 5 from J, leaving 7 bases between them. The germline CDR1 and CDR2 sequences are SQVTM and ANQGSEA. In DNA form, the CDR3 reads TGCAGCGTTGCGGGTGTAGATACGCAGTATTTT. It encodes CSVAGVDTQYF.

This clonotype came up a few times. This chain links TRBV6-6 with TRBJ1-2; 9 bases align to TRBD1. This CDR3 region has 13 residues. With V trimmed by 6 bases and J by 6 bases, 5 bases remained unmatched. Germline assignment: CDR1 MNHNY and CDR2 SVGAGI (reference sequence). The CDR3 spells CASRRGQGDGYTF. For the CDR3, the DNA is TGTGCCAGCAGGCGGGGACAGGGAGATGGCTACACCTTC.

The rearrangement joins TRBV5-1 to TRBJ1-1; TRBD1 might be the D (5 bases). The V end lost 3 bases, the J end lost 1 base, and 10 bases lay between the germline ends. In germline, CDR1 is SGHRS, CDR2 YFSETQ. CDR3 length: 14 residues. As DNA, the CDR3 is TGCGCCAGCAGCTCCAGGGCCTCGAACACTGAAGCTTTCTTT. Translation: CASSSRASNTEAFF.

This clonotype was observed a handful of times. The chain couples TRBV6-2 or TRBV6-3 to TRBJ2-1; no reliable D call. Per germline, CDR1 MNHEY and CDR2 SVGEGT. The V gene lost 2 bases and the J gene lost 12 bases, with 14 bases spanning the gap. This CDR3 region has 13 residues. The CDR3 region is CASSYPTMAGQFF. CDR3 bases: TGTGCCAGCAGTTACCCTACCATGGCCGGGCAGTTCTTC.

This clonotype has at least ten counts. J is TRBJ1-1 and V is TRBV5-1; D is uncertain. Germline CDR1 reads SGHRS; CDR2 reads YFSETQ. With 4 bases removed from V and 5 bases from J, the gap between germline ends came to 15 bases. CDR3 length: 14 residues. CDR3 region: CASSSQVLSTEAFF. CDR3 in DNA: TGCGCCAGCAGCAGCCAGGTGTTAAGTACTGAAGCTTTCTTT.